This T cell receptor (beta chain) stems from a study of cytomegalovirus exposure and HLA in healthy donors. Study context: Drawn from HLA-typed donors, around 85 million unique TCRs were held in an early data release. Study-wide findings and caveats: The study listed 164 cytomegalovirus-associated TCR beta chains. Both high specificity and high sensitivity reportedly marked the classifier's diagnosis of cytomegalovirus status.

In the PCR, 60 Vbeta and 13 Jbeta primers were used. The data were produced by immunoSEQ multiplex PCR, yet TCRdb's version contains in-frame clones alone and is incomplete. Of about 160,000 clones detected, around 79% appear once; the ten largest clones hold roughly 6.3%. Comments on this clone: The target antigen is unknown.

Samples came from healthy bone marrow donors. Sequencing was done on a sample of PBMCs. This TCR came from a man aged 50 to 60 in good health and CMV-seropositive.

The CDR3 spells CASSFLSQPQHF. For the CDR3, the DNA is TGTGCCAGCAGTTTCCTATCTCAGCCCCAGCATTTT. This rearrangement joins TRBV28 to TRBJ1-5; D is unclear. Germline-derived CDR1 and CDR2 are MDHEN and SYDVKM. The CDR3 sequence is 12 residues long. V was trimmed by 3 bases and J by 6 bases, leaving 6 bases between them. Based on the CDR3 plus reference TRBV28 and TRBJ1-5, the full variable domain is DVKVTQSSRYLVKRTGEKVFLECVQDMDHENMFWYRQDPGLGLRLIYFSYDVKMKEKGDIPEGYSVSREKKERFSLILESASTNQTSMYLCASSFLSQPQHFGDGTRLSIL.